One and the same sample provided the 2 T cell receptor beta chains below, sequenced in a study of OX40 agonist ivuxolimab in advanced cancers. Assay: immunoSEQ multiplex PCR; the TCRdb copy retains only in-frame clones and omits some. The sample gives tens of thousands of clones, about 88% of which show up once; 10% to 15% is in the top ten. The sample here was CD4+ or CD8+ T cells sorted from blood, taken in a trial of the OX40 agonist ivuxolimab. The source is an adult with an advanced solid tumor such as melanoma, head and neck, liver or kidney cancer.

The J gene is TRBJ1-4, the V gene TRBV28; TRBD1 aligns across 7 bases. Losses at the gene ends were 6 bases for V and 5 bases for J; bases not matched to a gene: 9. CDR3 size: 15 residues. The germline V gene has CDR1 MDHEN and CDR2 SYDVKM. The CDR3 DNA is TGTGCCAGCAGCCAAGACTCGGGACAGAATGAAAAACTGTTTTTT. Its protein is CASSQDSGQNEKLFF. The full variable domain, its missing parts supplied by reference TRBV28 and TRBJ1-4, is DVKVTQSSRYLVKRTGEKVFLECVQDMDHENMFWYRQDPGLGLRLIYFSYDVKMKEKGDIPEGYSVSREKKERFSLILESASTNQTSMYLCASSQDSGQNEKLFFGSGTQLSVL.

The DNA of the CDR3 is TGTGCCAGCAGTTTCCTGAATTCAGGTCAGCCCCAGCATTTT. The encoded protein is CASSFLNSGQPQHF. The chain recombines TRBV27 with TRBJ1-5; D remains ambiguous. CDR1 and CDR2 from the germline V gene are MNHEY and SMNVEV (reference sequence). CDR3 length: 14 residues. The V and J ends lost 3 bases and 6 bases respectively, with 12 bases between them.